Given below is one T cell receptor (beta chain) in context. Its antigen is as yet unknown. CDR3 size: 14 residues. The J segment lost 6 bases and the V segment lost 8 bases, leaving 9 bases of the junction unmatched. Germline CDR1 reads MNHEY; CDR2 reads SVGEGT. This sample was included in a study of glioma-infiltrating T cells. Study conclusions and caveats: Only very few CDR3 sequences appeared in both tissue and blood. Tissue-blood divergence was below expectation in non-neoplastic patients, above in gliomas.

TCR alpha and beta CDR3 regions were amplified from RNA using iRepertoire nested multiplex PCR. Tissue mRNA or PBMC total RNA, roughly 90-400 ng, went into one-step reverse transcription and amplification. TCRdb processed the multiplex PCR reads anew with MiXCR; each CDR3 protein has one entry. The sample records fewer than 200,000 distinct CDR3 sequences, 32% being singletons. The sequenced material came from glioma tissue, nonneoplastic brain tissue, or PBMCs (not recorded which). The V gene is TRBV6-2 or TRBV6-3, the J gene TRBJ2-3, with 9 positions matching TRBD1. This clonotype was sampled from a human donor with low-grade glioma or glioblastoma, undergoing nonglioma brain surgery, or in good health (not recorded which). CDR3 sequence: CASSHRDRDDTQYF. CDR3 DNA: TGTGCCAGCTCCCATCGGGACAGGGACGATACGCAGTATTTT.